A selection of T cell receptor beta chains follows, all from one sample in a study of vaccination effects on CD4 cells after COVID-19. The method was immunoSEQ multiplex PCR; TCRdb's version includes in-frame clones alone and lacks a portion of them. The repertoire holds over 60,000 clones, with less than 85% as singletons. Antigens for these TCRs are unknown. The source material was CD4+ T cells from PBMCs cultured with HCoV-NL63 spike peptides, sampled before COVID-19 vaccination. The source is a human donor who received a COVID-19 vaccine. CDR3s leave out the opening cysteine and the closing phenylalanine or tryptophan. The order of the fields is CDR3 length, V gene, CDR3 protein.

len: 12; v_gene: TRBV28; CDR3aa: ASSFSRQGYGYT
len: 13; v_gene: TRBV18; CDR3aa: ASSRLGPTNSPLH
len: 18; v_gene: TRBV28; CDR3aa: ASSLWAGLAGGQNTGELF
len: 13; v_gene: TRBV2; CDR3aa: ASRTTGTANEKLF
len: 13; v_gene: TRBV10-3; CDR3aa: AISAGSRVTDTQY
len: 12; v_gene: TRBV7-2; CDR3aa: ASSFRDRQETQY
len: 9; v_gene: TRBV18; CDR3aa: ASSRDYGYT
len: 11; v_gene: TRBV18; CDR3aa: ASSDSSPNEQF
len: 13; v_gene: TRBV7-6; CDR3aa: ASSIGQGLNTEAF
len: 13; v_gene: TRBV24-1; CDR3aa: ATSDPRTGDTEAF
len: 14; v_gene: TRBV4-1; CDR3aa: ASSRGHSTSNTEAF
len: 13; v_gene: TRBV7-2; CDR3aa: ASSSQSGGLDEQF
len: 12; v_gene: TRBV5-5; CDR3aa: ASSLATGIYGYT
len: 15; v_gene: TRBV18; CDR3aa: ASSPLAPGRIDYGYT
len: 12; v_gene: TRBV5-1; CDR3aa: ASSLATPNYGYT
len: 14; v_gene: TRBV7-9; CDR3aa: ASSLTGDSFNYGYT
len: 15; v_gene: TRBV2; CDR3aa: ASSDPATSRGRETQY
len: 9; v_gene: TRBV12-3/TRBV12-4; CDR3aa: ASSLGSRAF
len: 11; v_gene: TRBV6-1; CDR3aa: ASSEAGPGEQF
len: 11; v_gene: TRBV4-1; CDR3aa: ASRLGQGDGYT
len: 11; v_gene: TRBV11-3; CDR3aa: ASSVTVNTEAF
len: 13; v_gene: TRBV6-6; CDR3aa: ASSYSGAAGNTIY
len: 14; v_gene: TRBV7-2; CDR3aa: ASSLGRGDPRETQY
len: 12; v_gene: TRBV5-1; CDR3aa: ASSPQISTDTQY
len: 13; v_gene: TRBV19; CDR3aa: ASTLTGTGVQPQH
len: 14; v_gene: TRBV5-1; CDR3aa: ASSAGTGIYQETQY
len: 11; v_gene: TRBV10-2; CDR3aa: ASSAGGTGELF
len: 12; v_gene: TRBV7-2; CDR3aa: ASSLDRAQETQY
len: 16; v_gene: TRBV5-1; CDR3aa: ASSLRALDGGAYNEQF
len: 11; v_gene: TRBV6-1; CDR3aa: ASSERYDTEAF
len: 11; v_gene: TRBV4-3; CDR3aa: ASSQSKSGTQY
len: 13; v_gene: TRBV5-1; CDR3aa: ASSLGAVANQPQH
len: 13; v_gene: TRBV2; CDR3aa: ASSGKGRLNTEAF
len: 13; v_gene: TRBV30; CDR3aa: AWSVSFRGDTEAF
len: 12; v_gene: TRBV6-4; CDR3aa: ASSDSRGAYGYT
len: 13; v_gene: TRBV10-2; CDR3aa: ASSVIRGPHTEAF
len: 15; v_gene: TRBV6-2/TRBV6-3; CDR3aa: ASSWGDGATPRETQY
len: 14; v_gene: TRBV28; CDR3aa: ASSLSDRAVNTEAF
len: 12; v_gene: TRBV10-2; CDR3aa: ASSVSGYDQPQH
len: 12; v_gene: TRBV6-5; CDR3aa: ASKPGLMNTEAF
len: 13; v_gene: TRBV5-8; CDR3aa: ASSLGRISNQPQH
len: 12; v_gene: TRBV2; CDR3aa: ASNRRRSQETQY
len: 13; v_gene: TRBV18; CDR3aa: ASSPQGYSNTEAF
len: 12; v_gene: TRBV5-6; CDR3aa: ASSLQGRQETQY
len: 13; v_gene: TRBV9; CDR3aa: ASSPEQGWYSPLH
len: 11; v_gene: TRBV5-5; CDR3aa: ASIQGATYGYT
len: 12; v_gene: TRBV19; CDR3aa: ASTTLFRVDEQF
len: 14; v_gene: TRBV28; CDR3aa: ASSSSGTSGYNEQF
len: 14; v_gene: TRBV4-1; CDR3aa: ASSQRTSRGANVLT
len: 8; v_gene: TRBV20-1; CDR3aa: SAFREKLF
len: 12; v_gene: TRBV7-2; CDR3aa: ASSSRRGNTEAF
len: 14; v_gene: TRBV24-1; CDR3aa: ATSDLGQGPYNEQF
len: 11; v_gene: TRBV6-5; CDR3aa: AGGDGLNTEAF